This TCR beta chain emerged from a study of T cells in Graves' hyperthyroidism and ophthalmopathy. Overall study context: Peripheral blood draws took place at initial diagnosis, ahead of any treatment.

The TCR beta CDR3 regions underwent amplification using RNA transcripts as the source. HTBI primers were used for first-round RT-PCR of the TCR CDR3. One entry per CDR3 protein, called by TCRdb with MiXCR from the multiplex PCR reads. The table has about 640,000 distinct CDR3 sequences, more than 20% seen once. Per the germline V gene, CDR1 is MGHRA and CDR2 is YSYEKL. Trimming took 0 bases from V and 6 from J, leaving 6 bases between them. This CDR3 region has 12 residues. Used for diagnoses were clinical symptoms, serum thyroxine and TRAb, thyroid ultrasound and orbital computed tomography. The clonotype originates from a young man with Graves' ophthalmopathy. The material sequenced was blood. The rearrangement links TRBV4-1 to TRBJ2-7; no clear D gene. CDR3 in amino acids: CASSQDGIEQYF. The CDR3 coding sequence is TGCGCCAGCAGCCAAGATGGGATCGAGCAGTACTTC.